Each of the 28 T cell receptor beta chains below was sequenced from the same sample in a study of blood T cell repertoires in COVID-19. The repertoire was sequenced with immunoSEQ multiplex PCR; TCRdb's copy has only in-frame clones and lacks some. This sample has 200,000 to 300,000 clones, with 86% found just once. Material: peripheral blood. The receptors shown here come from a woman in her twenties or thirties who had recovered from COVID-19.

Only a few counts were recorded for this clone. The chain recombines TRBV27 with TRBJ1-1, with D hard to call. CDR3 length: 13 residues. Per germline, CDR1 MNHEY and CDR2 SMNVEV (reference sequence). V lost 5 bases, J lost 4 bases, and 11 bases lay in between. The CDR3 region is CASSEVLTTEAFF. The CDR3 DNA is TGTGCCAGCAGTGAGGTTTTGACCACTGAAGCTTTCTTT.

J is TRBJ1-4 and V is TRBV30; D is perhaps TRBD1 (6 bases). Germline CDR1 reads GTSNPN; CDR2 reads SVGIG (reference sequence). Trimming took 2 bases from V and 7 from J, leaving 20 bases between them. The length of the CDR3 is 16 residues. The CDR3 region has the DNA TGTGCCTGGAGTCCCCCCGGCGGGGGCGGTAGTGAAAAACTGTTTTTT. Its protein product is CAWSPPGGGGSEKLFF.

The rearrangement joins TRBV7-6 to TRBJ2-1; 7 bases agree with TRBD2. Germline V gene lookup returns CDR1 SGHVS and CDR2 FNYEAQ. This CDR3 contains 16 residues. The trim removed 1 base at V and 1 base at J, leaving 4 bases unmatched. The CDR3 nucleotides read TGTGCCAGCAGCTTAGTGGCGGGGGATTCCTACAATGAGCAGTTCTTC. It yields the protein CASSLVAGDSYNEQFF.

The gene calls are TRBV7-9 and TRBJ2-1; 11 bases line up with TRBD2. V was clipped by 3 bases and J by 3 bases; unmatched bases: 1. The length of the CDR3 is 15 residues. Per the germline V gene, CDR1 is SEHNR and CDR2 is FQNEAQ (reference sequence). This chain's CDR3 is CASSLGLADYNEQFF. The CDR3 nucleotides read TGTGCCAGCAGCTTGGGACTAGCGGACTACAATGAGCAGTTCTTC.

The V and J genes are TRBV10-2 and TRBJ2-5, with 12 positions matching TRBD2. Trimming removed 5 bases from V and 4 bases from J; junction bases left unmatched: 8. The germline CDR1 and CDR2 sequences are WSHSY and SAAADI. The CDR3 spans 16 residues. CDR3 amino acids: CASSHIPSGGAETQYF. The CDR3 DNA follows: TGCGCCAGCAGTCACATCCCTAGCGGGGGGGCAGAGACCCAGTACTTC.

The chain carries TRBV5-1 and TRBJ2-5, with D hard to call. CDR1 and CDR2 (germline): SGHRS, YFSETQ. V lost 1 base and J lost 4, with 11 bases in between. This CDR3 has 14 amino acids. The DNA for the CDR3 is TGCGCCAGCAGCTTGATGAATCAGGCAGAGACCCAGTACTTC. Translating it yields CASSLMNQAETQYF.

This clone turned up a few times. The chain recombines TRBV7-9 with TRBJ1-3; D is possibly TRBD1 (5 bases). This CDR3 contains 16 residues. V gave up 1 base and J gave up 0 bases, with 10 bases separating them. Germline CDR1 and CDR2: SEHNR and FQNEAQ (reference sequence). The CDR3 region has the DNA TGTGCCAGCAGCTTAGAGGGGTCGGCCTCTGGAAACACCATATATTTT. This sequence encodes CASSLEGSASGNTIYF.

This clone came up once. The chain carries TRBV5-1 and TRBJ1-4, with TRBD1 identical over 8 bases. V lost 3 bases to trimming and J lost 3 bases; unmatched junction nucleotides: 7. The CDR3 loop spans 16 amino acids. Germline assignment: CDR1 SGHRS and CDR2 YFSETQ. CDR3 loop: CASSSGQGYSNEKLFF. The CDR3 nucleotides read TGCGCCAGCAGCTCTGGACAGGGCTATTCTAATGAAAAACTGTTTTTT.

The gene calls are TRBV18 and TRBJ1-6, with a possible D match to TRBD1 (5 bases). V lost 2 bases and J 9 bases, leaving 14 bases between the germline ends. Germline V gene lookup returns CDR1 KGHSH and CDR2 LQKENI. This CDR3 spans 15 amino acids. The CDR3 sequence is CASSPFTRDGSPLHF. In DNA, the CDR3 is TGTGCCAGCTCACCATTTACCAGGGATGGTTCACCCCTCCACTTT.

This chain links TRBV18 with TRBJ2-1; 10 bases are a match to TRBD1. V lost 0 bases and J lost 8; bases outside the gene matches: 1. Looked up from germline, CDR1 is KGHSH and CDR2 is LQKENI. The length of the CDR3 is 14 residues. CDR3 in amino acids: CASSPPGQGDEQFF. The CDR3 region has the DNA TGTGCCAGCTCACCACCCGGACAGGGGGATGAGCAGTTCTTC.

The sample holds one count of this clone. This chain joins TRBV25-1 and TRBJ2-7, with 9 bases that match TRBD1. The CDR3 is 15 residues long. Germline-derived CDR1 and CDR2 are MGHDK and SYGVNS. J gave up 2 bases and V 3 bases, and 5 bases lay outside the gene matches. As DNA, the CDR3 is TGTGCCAGCAGTGAGTCCTGGACAGGGGCCTACGAGCAGTACTTC. This codes for CASSESWTGAYEQYF.

V is TRBV2 and J is TRBJ1-6; maybe TRBD1 (6 bases). Deletions cut 6 bases from V and 10 bases from J, with 16 bases between. Germline V gives CDR1 SNHLY, CDR2 FYNNEI. The CDR3 runs to 14 residues. CDR3: CASSLNRVESPLHF. CDR3 DNA: TGTGCCAGCAGCCTAAACAGGGTGGAGTCACCCCTCCACTTT.

Ten or more counts support this clone. The chain employs TRBV4-1 and TRBJ2-1; no firm D call. Germline V gives CDR1 MGHRA, CDR2 YSYEKL. V was pared by 0 bases and J by 8 bases, with 17 bases between. The CDR3 is 16 residues long. The CDR3 DNA reads TGCGCCAGCAGCCAAGACGTACCAGCCGGGTGGGATGAGCAGTTCTTC. Protein product: CASSQDVPAGWDEQFF.

The genes are TRBV11-2 and TRBJ2-3; the match to TRBD2 covers 8 bases. The V gene end was trimmed by 1 base and the J gene end by 4 bases; junction bases not matched to a gene: 7. This CDR3 comprises 16 residues. Germline CDR1 SGHAT, CDR2 FQNNGV. CDR3 DNA: TGTGCCAGCAGCTTAGTAGGGGGACTAGTTTCAGATACGCAGTATTTT. Its translation: CASSLVGGLVSDTQYF.

The chain carries TRBV9 and TRBJ2-6, with TRBD2 matching 10 bases. In germline, CDR1 is SGDLS, CDR2 YYNGEE. The CDR3 has 17 amino acids. V shed 3 bases and J 1 base; nucleotides not matched to a gene: 4. The CDR3 region is CASSASGGVSGANVLTF. The CDR3 bases are TGTGCCAGCAGCGCAAGCGGGGGGGTTTCTGGGGCCAACGTCCTGACTTTC. Complete variable domain (other parts from reference TRBV9 and TRBJ2-6): DSGVTQTPKHLITATGQRVTLRCSPRSGDLSVYWYQQSLDQGLQFLIQYYNGEERAKGNILERFSAQQFPDLHSELNLSSLELGDSALYFCASSASGGVSGANVLTFGAGSRLTVL.

V gene TRBV19 combines with J gene TRBJ2-1; D may be TRBD2 (6 bases). Germline V gene sequence: CDR1 LNHDA, CDR2 SQIVND (reference sequence). Trimming shortened V by 3 bases and J by 4 bases, and 7 bases separated the two germline ends. This CDR3 is 13 amino acids long. This CDR3 reads CASSMGLYNEQFF. The CDR3 region has the DNA TGTGCCAGTAGTATGGGACTTTACAATGAGCAGTTCTTC.

The chain carries TRBV4-2 and TRBJ2-5, with 9 bases lining up with TRBD2. This CDR3 has 18 residues. The V segment lost 3 bases and the J segment 5 bases; nucleotides outside the gene matches: 16. Germline CDR1 LGHNA, CDR2 YNFKEQ. CDR3 bases: TGTGCCAGCAGCCAGGCTGTTCTCCCTAGCGGGGTGGGGGAGACCCAGTACTTC. It is translated as CASSQAVLPSGVGETQYF.

This chain joins TRBV6-5 and TRBJ2-5, with 7 bases identical to TRBD2. CDR3 length equals 12 residues. CDR1 and CDR2 (germline): MNHEY, SVGAGI. J lost 5 bases, V lost 8 bases, and 5 bases had no gene match. The CDR3 protein is CASRREGETQYF. The CDR3 nucleotides are TGTGCCAGCCGCAGGGAGGGGGAGACCCAGTACTTC.

This sequence joins TRBV15 and TRBJ1-5; D not certain. The CDR3 is 15 amino acids. V was pared by 0 bases and J by 6 bases, with 12 bases between. CDR1 and CDR2 (germline): LNHNV, YYDKDF (reference sequence). The CDR3: CATSRDGMEGQPQHF. The DNA for the CDR3 is TGTGCCACCAGCAGAGATGGTATGGAGGGTCAGCCCCAGCATTTT.

This clone was counted a few times. The V and J genes are TRBV7-9 and TRBJ1-6; the match to TRBD1 covers 10 bases. This CDR3 region has 15 residues. V shed 5 bases, J shed 7 bases, and the junction held 5 bases outside the gene matches. The germline V gene encodes CDR1 SEHNR and CDR2 FQNEAQ (reference sequence). The CDR3, as DNA: TGTGCCAGCAGCCCGCCGGGACAGGGGAATTCACCCCTCCACTTT. Encoded protein: CASSPPGQGNSPLHF.

This chain links TRBV2 with TRBJ1-2, with D perhaps TRBD1 (5 bases). Trimming cost V 3 bases and J 7 bases, with 12 bases left between them. The CDR3 is 13 residues long. CDR1 SNHLY and CDR2 FYNNEI come from the germline V gene. As DNA, the CDR3 is TGTGCCAGCAGTGATACTTCAGGGTTTGGCTACACCTTC. Translating gives CASSDTSGFGYTF.

The gene calls are TRBV11-1 and TRBJ2-1; 7 nucleotides agree with TRBD2. The CDR3 is made up of 15 amino acids. From germline, CDR1 is SGHAT and CDR2 FQDESV (reference sequence). With V trimmed by 8 bases and J by 2 bases, 9 bases remained unmatched. The CDR3 sequence is CASASGGRPYNEQFF. The CDR3 coding sequence is TGTGCCAGCGCATCGGGGGGACGTCCCTACAATGAGCAGTTCTTC.

The CDR3 protein is CASSRGPASSYEQYF. DNA for the CDR3: TGTGCCAGCAGCCGAGGGCCGGCGAGCTCCTACGAGCAGTACTTC. V and J are TRBV5-4 and TRBJ2-7; tentative D call: TRBD2 (5 bases). V was trimmed by 4 bases and J by 0 bases, leaving 14 bases between them. This CDR3 spans 15 amino acids. CDR1 and CDR2 from the germline V gene are SGHNT and YYREEE (reference sequence).

V is TRBV5-4 and J is TRBJ1-1, with D tentatively TRBD1 (5 bases). Looked up from germline, CDR1 is SGHNT and CDR2 is YYREEE (reference sequence). Trimming removed 2 bases at V and 0 bases at J, with 8 bases between. The CDR3 covers 14 residues. CDR3 in amino acids: CASSFGRVNTEAFF. CDR3 in DNA: TGTGCCAGCAGCTTCGGCAGGGTGAACACTGAAGCTTTCTTT.

This clone was detected a few times. The chain employs TRBV15 and TRBJ1-6, with D possibly TRBD1 on 6 matching bases. Trimming shortened V by 4 bases and J by 7 bases, and 14 bases separated the two germline ends. The CDR3 extends over 15 amino acids. The V gene's germline CDR1 is LNHNV and CDR2 YYDKDF (reference sequence). Here the CDR3 reads CATSKFGQTNSPLHF. The CDR3 DNA reads TGTGCCACCAGCAAGTTTGGACAGACAAATTCACCCCTCCACTTT.

The V gene is TRBV16, the J gene TRBJ1-6; D possibly corresponds to TRBD1 (5 bases). The V gene's germline CDR1 is KGHSY and CDR2 FQNENV. The CDR3 is 15 residues long. V was cut by 4 bases and J by 6 bases, with 13 bases left in between. The CDR3 loop reads CASSPGQPLNSPLHF. CDR3 DNA sequence: TGTGCCAGCAGCCCCGGACAACCCCTTAATTCACCCCTCCACTTT.

This chain connects TRBV6-1 to TRBJ2-7; 8 bases are shared with TRBD2. Germline trimming cut 3 bases from V and 4 bases from J; bases unmatched to any gene: 8. CDR3 length: 15 amino acids. The germline V gene encodes CDR1 MNHNS and CDR2 SASEGT. The CDR3 DNA is TGTGCCAGCAGTGACCCTACGGGGGGGCGGTACGAGCAGTACTTC. Translated, it gives CASSDPTGGRYEQYF.

Remarks on this clone: One end of the junction fails to match germline, which may point to a read error. The rearrangement links TRBV3-1 (or the pseudogene TRBV3-2) to TRBJ1-6; D is uncertain. Germline CDR1 LGHDT, CDR2 YNNKEL (reference sequence). The CDR3 has 12 residues. The CDR3 loop is CASSQDKSPLHF. CDR3 sequence (DNA): TGTGCCAGCAGCCAAGATAAATCACCCCTCCACTTT.